Listed here are 22 T cell receptor beta chains from one sample, sequenced in a study of blood T cells in healthy people across ages (dated by TCRdb to the mid-2010s). Libraries came from 5' RACE. The sample was run on an Illumina HiSeq 2500. A second PCR of roughly 7 to 11 cycles was performed with a sample-barcoded 5' primer and a J-beta primer mix. The public reads were reanalyzed by TCRdb: fastp trimming at Q25, MiXCR alignment, in-frame beta chains only. Identical CDR3 protein sequences are pooled into one entry, listed with their most common genes and DNA. The sample table shows under 950,000 distinct CDR3 sequences, and 22% are seen once. The leading ten clones occupy around a fifth of the sample. Sequenced sample: blood. The receptors were gathered from a man in his 70s in good health.

The chain is built from TRBV6-5 and TRBJ1-5; D ambiguous. From germline, CDR1 is MNHEY and CDR2 SVGAGI. Deletions cut 0 bases from V and 6 bases from J, with 12 bases between. The CDR3 totals 15 residues. CDR3 loop: CASSYSSGLGQPQHF. The CDR3 DNA reads as TGTGCCAGCAGTTACTCTTCCGGGTTGGGTCAGCCCCAGCATTTT.

The chain combines TRBV27 with TRBJ2-2; no clear D. Trimming removed 9 bases from V and 0 bases from J, with 14 bases in between. Germline values: CDR1 MNHEY, CDR2 SMNVEV (reference sequence). This CDR3 has 15 residues. The CDR3 bases are TGTGCCAGTGCTCCACAAGTCGCGAACACCGGGGAGCTGTTTTTT. Its translation: CASAPQVANTGELFF.

This clonotype was seen a few times. The rearrangement links TRBV3-1 to TRBJ1-1; D possibly corresponds to TRBD1 (5 bases). Germline V CDR1 and CDR2: LGHDT, YNNKEL (reference sequence). Trimming stripped 3 bases from V and 3 bases from J, with 8 bases between. The CDR3 covers 13 residues. The CDR3 DNA reads as TGTGCCAGCAGCCAGACAGATTACACTGAAGCTTTCTTT. This translates into CASSQTDYTEAFF.

This clonotype occurred a few times. The rearrangement joins TRBV15 to TRBJ2-7; the D gene is possibly TRBD1 (6 bases). CDR3 length: 14 residues. The V gene's germline CDR1 is LNHNV and CDR2 YYDKDF (reference sequence). With 1 base removed from V and 2 bases from J, the gap between germline ends came to 9 bases. The CDR3 spells CATSRGTDTYEQYF. The CDR3 bases are TGTGCCACCAGCAGAGGGACAGATACCTACGAGCAGTACTTC.

The CDR3 DNA sequence: TGTGCCAGCAGCTTATTCGTAGGGAAAGAGACCCAGTACTTC. This codes for CASSLFVGKETQYF. V and J are TRBV11-2 and TRBJ2-7, with D unresolved. The DNA matches TRBJ2-5 better at its end, which makes the J call doubtful. This CDR3 has 14 amino acids. Per the germline V gene, CDR1 is SGHAT and CDR2 is FQNNGV.

The sample holds a few counts of this clonotype. The chain has TRBV27 and TRBJ1-4; TRBD1 matches 7 bases. Trimming took 2 bases from V and 8 from J; bases not matched to a gene: 8. CDR3 length equals 15 residues. Germline V lookup: CDR1 MNHEY, CDR2 SMNVEV (reference sequence). This CDR3 reads CASSLKRGGREKLFF. CDR3 nucleotide sequence: TGTGCCAGCAGTTTAAAAAGAGGGGGCCGGGAAAAACTGTTTTTT. The full variable domain, rest sourced from reference TRBV27 and TRBJ1-4, is EAQVTQNPRYLITVTGKKLTVTCSQNMNHEYMSWYRQDPGLGLRQIYYSMNVEVTDKGDVPEGYKVSRKEKRNFPLILESPSPNQTSLYFCASSLKRGGREKLFFGSGTQLSVL.

The V call is TRBV24-1, the J call TRBJ2-1; 8 bases match TRBD1. CDR1 is KGHDR, CDR2 SFDVKD, per germline. V dropped 4 bases and J dropped 8; count of bases not matched to a gene: 6. The CDR3 sequence is 14 residues long. CDR3 residues: CATSEGTGGYEQFF. CDR3 DNA: TGTGCCACCAGTGAAGGGACAGGCGGCTATGAGCAGTTCTTC.

The chain employs TRBV6-5 and TRBJ2-1; D call uncertain. This CDR3 region has 12 residues. Germline values: CDR1 MNHEY, CDR2 SVGAGI. Trimming took off 7 bases at V and 9 bases at J, with 13 bases between the two ends. CDR3 in amino acids: CASTTGGAEQFF. In DNA form, the CDR3 reads TGTGCCAGCACCACCGGTGGCGCTGAGCAGTTCTTC.

The rearrangement links TRBV14 to TRBJ1-2; D not resolved. Deletions cut 6 bases from V and 7 bases from J, with 15 bases between. This CDR3 has 13 residues. Germline CDR1 SGHDN, CDR2 FVKESK. This chain's CDR3 is CASSLLTTGGYTF. CDR3 nucleotide sequence: TGTGCCAGCAGTCTATTGACAACGGGTGGCTACACCTTC. Together with reference TRBV14 and TRBJ1-2, the CDR3 gives the full variable domain: EAGVTQFPSHSVIEKGQTVTLRCDPISGHDNLYWYRRVMGKEIKFLLHFVKESKQDESGMPNNRFLAERTGGTYSTLKVQPAELEDSGVYFCASSLLTTGGYTFGSGTRLTVV.

Ten or more counts support this clonotype. The chain recombines TRBV5-1 with TRBJ1-2; D not certain. The CDR3 runs to 13 residues. With 2 bases removed from V and 2 bases from J, the gap between germline ends came to 7 bases. Per the germline V gene, CDR1 is SGHRS and CDR2 is YFSETQ. The DNA of the CDR3 is TGCGCCAGCAGCTTTCAAGGGAACTATGGCTACACCTTC. Translation: CASSFQGNYGYTF.

This clonotype was observed a few times. The V call is TRBV3-1, the J call TRBJ2-7, with D possibly TRBD1 on 5 matching bases. The CDR3 consists of 14 residues. Trimming stripped 4 bases from V and 3 bases from J, with 13 bases between. Germline CDR1 is LGHDT and CDR2 is YNNKEL (reference sequence). The chain's CDR3 is CASSLGPRGYEQYF. The CDR3 bases are TGTGCCAGCAGCCTCGGCCCAAGGGGCTACGAGCAGTACTTC.

This clonotype was counted at least ten times. The chain combines TRBV29-1 with TRBJ1-2, with D perhaps matching TRBD1 (5 bases). This CDR3 region has 12 residues. CDR1 is SQVTM, CDR2 ANQGSEA, per germline. Trimming took 6 bases from V and 3 from J, leaving 11 bases between them. CDR3 nucleotide sequence: TGCAGCGTCGAGGACACACACTATGGCTACACCTTC. Encoded protein: CSVEDTHYGYTF.

In this sample, this clonotype turned up a few times. This chain links TRBV7-9 with TRBJ1-1; 12 bases line up with TRBD1. Trimming cost V 10 bases and J 4 bases; bases outside gene matches: 4. Germline V gene lookup returns CDR1 SEHNR and CDR2 FQNEAQ (reference sequence). This CDR3 region has 13 residues. The CDR3 DNA is TGTGCCACCGGGACAGGGGGCGTCACTGAAGCTTTCTTT. Protein product: CATGTGGVTEAFF.

The V gene is TRBV29-1, the J gene TRBJ1-1; 9 bases line up with TRBD1. The ends lost 7 bases at V and 6 bases at J; junction bases unmatched: 9. The CDR3 consists of 13 residues. Germline V gene sequence: CDR1 SQVTM, CDR2 ANQGSEA. The CDR3 sequence: CSAPGQGSAEAFF. The CDR3 bases are TGCAGCGCCCCGGGACAGGGCTCGGCTGAAGCTTTCTTT.

J is TRBJ1-5 and V is TRBV7-8; D perhaps matches TRBD1 (6 bases). Germline V CDR1 and CDR2: SGHVS, FQNEAQ. This CDR3 region has 15 residues. The V end lost 5 bases, the J end lost 7 bases, and 18 bases lay between the germline ends. The CDR3 sequence is CASSPVRQGQQPQHF. DNA of the CDR3: TGTGCCAGCAGCCCAGTTCGTCAGGGGCAACAGCCCCAGCATTTT.

This clonotype was counted only a few times. The junction departs from germline at one end; a sequencing error may be responsible. The DNA for the CDR3 is TGTGCTAGCAAGGTCGGCTCCACAGATACGCAGTATTTT. Translation gives CASKVGSTDTQYF. The chain uses TRBV6-5 and TRBJ2-3; no reliable D call. The V gene's germline CDR1 is MNHEY and CDR2 SVGAGI. The CDR3 totals 13 residues.

The V call is TRBV29-1, the J call TRBJ2-3, with 7 bases identical to TRBD2. The germline CDR1 and CDR2 sequences are SQVTM and ANQGSEA. CDR3 size: 12 residues. V gave up 4 bases and J gave up 5 bases; unmatched junction bases: 3. CDR3 sequence: CSVVPGGDTQYF. Here the CDR3 DNA reads TGCAGCGTTGTTCCGGGGGGAGATACGCAGTATTTT.

The V gene is TRBV9, the J gene TRBJ2-3; TRBD2 might be the D (6 bases). The CDR3 has 15 amino acids. V lost 5 bases, J lost 0 bases, and 13 bases lay in between. Per germline, CDR1 SGDLS and CDR2 YYNGEE. CDR3 nucleotides: TGTGCCAGCAGTAAAGGCGGGGAAAGCACAGATACGCAGTATTTT. Its translation is CASSKGGESTDTQYF.

This chain uses TRBV20-1 with TRBJ2-2; 8 bases agree with TRBD2. This CDR3 spans 16 amino acids. The V segment lost 5 bases and the J segment 4 bases; nucleotides outside the gene matches: 12. Germline values: CDR1 DFQATT, CDR2 SNEGSKA (reference sequence). The CDR3 DNA reads TGCAGTGCTTGGCTTGGGGGCGGGGGGATCACCGGGGAGCTGTTTTTT. It translates to CSAWLGGGGITGELFF.

This clonotype has only a few counts. This chain uses TRBV7-8 with TRBJ2-4, with 10 positions matching TRBD1. V gave up 5 bases and J gave up 8 bases; unmatched junction bases: 6. The CDR3 consists of 14 residues. Germline V gene sequence: CDR1 SGHVS, CDR2 FQNEAQ. CDR3 coding DNA: TGTGCCAGCAGCCCCCGGGACAGGGGCTACATTCAGTACTTC. This codes for CASSPRDRGYIQYF.

The gene calls are TRBV7-3 and TRBJ2-1; no firm D call. CDR3 length: 13 residues. Germline lookup yields CDR1 SGHTA and CDR2 FQGTGA. V shed 2 bases and J shed 4 bases, with 6 bases lying between them. CDR3: CASSLFPYNEQFF. The CDR3 DNA reads as TGTGCCAGCAGCTTATTCCCGTACAATGAGCAGTTCTTC.

CDR3 protein: CASSFTASSGNTIYF. In nucleotides, the CDR3 is TGTGCCAGCAGTTTTACTGCGAGCTCTGGAAACACCATATATTTT. The V and J genes are TRBV12-3 or TRBV12-4 and TRBJ1-3; no clear D gene. This CDR3 comprises 15 residues. V lost 3 bases, J lost 0 bases, and 9 bases lay in between.